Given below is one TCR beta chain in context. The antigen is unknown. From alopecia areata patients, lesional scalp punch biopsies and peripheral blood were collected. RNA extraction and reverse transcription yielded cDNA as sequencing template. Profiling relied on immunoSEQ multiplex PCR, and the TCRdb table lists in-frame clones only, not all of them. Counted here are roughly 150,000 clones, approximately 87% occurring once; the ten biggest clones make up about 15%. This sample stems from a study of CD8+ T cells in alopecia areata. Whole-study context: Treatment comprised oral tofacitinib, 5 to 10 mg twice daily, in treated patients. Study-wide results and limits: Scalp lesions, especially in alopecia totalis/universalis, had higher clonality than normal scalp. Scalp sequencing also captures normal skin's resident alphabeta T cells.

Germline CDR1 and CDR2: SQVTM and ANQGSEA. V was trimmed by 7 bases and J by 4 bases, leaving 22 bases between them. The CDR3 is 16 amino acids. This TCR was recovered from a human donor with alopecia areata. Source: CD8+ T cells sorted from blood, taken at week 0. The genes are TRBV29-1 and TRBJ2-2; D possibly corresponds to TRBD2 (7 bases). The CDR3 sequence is CSAGPRGAYGTGELFF. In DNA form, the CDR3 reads TGCAGCGCTGGCCCCCGGGGGGCCTATGGCACCGGGGAGCTGTTTTTT.